This entry features one T cell receptor (beta chain) sequence. Authors' data handling: Amplification of reference gene primers was used by the study to estimate nucleated cell counts. Generated by immunoSEQ multiplex PCR, the TCRdb table keeps only in-frame clones and is missing some. V and J calls plus clone size are reproduced from that table; the DNA served to infer D and trimming. The profile covers some 78,000 clones, with about 89% appearing a single time and more than 10% taken by the ten largest. These data come from a study of blood T cell repertoires in COVID-19. Background on the study: The cDNA or gDNA used as material had been derived from T cells, B-cell-depleted T cells, or PBMCs.

The V gene lost 3 bases and the J gene lost 4 bases, with 16 bases spanning the gap. There are 16 residues in the CDR3. Germline V gene lookup returns CDR1 KGHSH and CDR2 LQKENI. The gene calls are TRBV18 and TRBJ1-5; a weak D match, TRBD1 (6 bases). The specimen sequenced was peripheral blood. This TCR came from a man between 65 and 85 years old with active or convalescent COVID-19. The CDR3 DNA sequence: TGTGCCAGCTCACCCTTGGTGGCAGGGGTTAATCAGCCCCAGCATTTT. Amino acids: CASSPLVAGVNQPQHF.